This TCR beta chain was identified during a study of cytomegalovirus exposure and HLA in healthy donors. Findings of the study overall: In a later analysis, donors in an Asian-associated ancestry cluster reportedly had fewer N-insertions in productive TCRs than the cohort mean. Upon later analysis, TCR association rates were observed to vary by HLA locus, being highest for DRB1 and lowest for HLA-C.

The PCR employed 60 Vbeta primers together with 13 Jbeta primers. Repertoires were generated with immunoSEQ multiplex PCR, while TCRdb's copy carries only in-frame clones and drops some. The repertoire includes approximately 110,000 clones, approximately 70% of them detected once, and under 13% sits in the top ten. A word on this clone: Its antigen is not known.

V gave up 1 base and J gave up 4 bases, with 13 bases separating them. Germline V gene lookup returns CDR1 SGHAT and CDR2 FQNNGV. This CDR3 contains 16 residues. Input material: PBMCs. This chain uses TRBV11-2 with TRBJ1-4; D possibly corresponds to TRBD1 (6 bases). The TCR comes from a man in his forties in good health and CMV-seropositive. CDR3 in amino acids: CASSLGSGGVNEKLFF. The CDR3 region has the DNA TGTGCCAGCAGCTTAGGGTCGGGGGGCGTTAATGAAAAACTGTTTTTT.